Included here is one TCR beta chain sequence, with context. This clone was counted once. Its antigen is unknown. A clone one base away is much larger, so this may be a read error. TCR CDR3 regions were amplified from genomic DNA by multiplex PCR using the deep immunoSEQ assay. Extracted genomic DNA from each cell subset was distributed evenly across all wells of several immunoSEQ 96-well plates, and each plate was treated as a replicate. For unsorted PBMC, about 0.3 ug genomic DNA, equal to tens of thousands of T cell genomes, was loaded into each replicate PCR. Ten immunoSEQ deep assay plates were used to sequence the unsorted PBMC genomic DNA. Purified libraries were measured with a Qubit 3.0 fluorometer, size-checked on a Bioanalyzer 2100, and measured again with the KAPA Library Quantification kit. Each immunoSEQ 96-well plate was sequenced on its own single-read 150-cycle Illumina NextSeq 550 flow cell. Per the authors' processing: Because the immunoSEQ output included only junctional sequences and no quality scores, the filtering could not be the same as the filtering used for full-length reads. Sequences were annotated with PyIR, a Python wrapper for IgBLAST v1.9, and V/J genes and CDR3 were assigned using IMGT germline references. Reads were filtered out if the reads had weak V/J assignments (E-value above 1e-6), no CDR3, stop codons, out-of-frame junctions, or ambiguous translated residues. V3J clonotypes were defined by identical inferred V gene, J gene, and CDR3 amino acid sequence. Percentage overlap between repertoires was calculated by dividing the number of shared unique clonotypes by the size of the smaller repertoire. Three approaches were used to assess repertoire richness: RTK rarefaction, the Chao1 estimator, and Recon v2.1 estimates of unobserved clonotypes. TCRdb provides this immuneACCESS table in a form limited to in-frame rearrangements. Some clones are lacking; in checked studies, under half of them reflect an unresolved V gene, and why the rest are absent is not known. For V, J and clone size, that table is used; D and trimming come from the DNA. The sample profile shows about 560,000 clones; around 80% of them were found once. The ten largest make up about 12% of the sample.

The sample belongs to a study of shared clonotypes between healthy human individuals (dated by TCRdb to about 2020). Describing the broader study: The cohort comprised a couple of women and a few men aged 18 to 49 years. To estimate repertoire size and how much clonotypes are shared between individuals, the study performed deep sequencing of blood TCR repertoires from roughly five healthy adults. Libraries were prepared and TCR repertoires were sequenced by different laboratories using diverse techniques, in order to increase sequencing depth and limit assay-specific biases. Leukapheresis yielded between about 0.85 and 9.5 billion PBMCs per donor. Paper-wide results and their limitations: Pairwise subsampling led to the expectation that sequencing depth would affect the degree of clonotype sharing among donors. Sampling was restricted to blood, and TCR repertoires in tissues likely differ from the TCR repertoires found in blood. The small number of donors limited the genetic and exposure-history diversity represented.

Donors were healthy HIV-negative adults with no recently reported acute infections or vaccinations. Every donor was a Caucasian adult residing in Nashville, Tennessee, USA. For unsorted samples, roughly 81 million PBMCs were counted and genomic DNA was extracted with the QIAamp DNA Blood Mini kit. Blood was obtained by leukapheresis, after which PBMCs were separated by Ficoll-Histopaque density gradient centrifugation and cryopreserved in liquid nitrogen vapor phase. Reading from cysteine to phenylalanine, the CDR3 counts 14 amino acids. The entry retains the CDR3 DNA only, 42 bases that are in frame from base 1. The junction shows trimming of 5 bases on V and 4 bases on J, and the gene matches do not reach 4 bases of it. From the germline V gene (reference sequence), CDR1 is SEHNR and CDR2 is FQNEAQ.

Material: PBMCs. This sequence originates from a woman aged 40 to 50 in good health. Some clones in this sample may be carry-over from other donors' samples. The chain uses TRBV7-9 and TRBJ2-7; 11 bases in the middle match TRBD1. The encoded CDR3 is CASSPGTGGYEQYF. Here is the DNA: TGTGCCAGCAGCCCCGGGACAGGGGGATACGAGCAGTACTTC.